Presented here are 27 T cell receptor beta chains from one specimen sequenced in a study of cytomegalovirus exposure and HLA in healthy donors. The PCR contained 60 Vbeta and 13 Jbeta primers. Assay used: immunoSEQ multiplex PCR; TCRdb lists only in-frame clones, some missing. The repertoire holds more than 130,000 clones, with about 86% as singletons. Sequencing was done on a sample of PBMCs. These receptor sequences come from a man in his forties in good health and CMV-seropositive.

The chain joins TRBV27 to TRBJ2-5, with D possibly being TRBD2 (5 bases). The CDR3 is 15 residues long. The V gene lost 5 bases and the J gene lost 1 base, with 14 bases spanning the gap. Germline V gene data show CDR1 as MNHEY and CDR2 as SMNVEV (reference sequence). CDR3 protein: CASSPGVVGQETQYF. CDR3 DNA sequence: TGTGCCAGCAGTCCCGGGGTGGTAGGCCAAGAGACCCAGTACTTC.

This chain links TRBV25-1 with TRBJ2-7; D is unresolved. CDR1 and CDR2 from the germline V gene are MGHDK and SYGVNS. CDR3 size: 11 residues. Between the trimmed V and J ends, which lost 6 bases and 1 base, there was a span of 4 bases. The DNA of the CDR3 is TGTGCCAGCAGCCGGTCCTACGAGCAGTACTTC. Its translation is CASSRSYEQYF.

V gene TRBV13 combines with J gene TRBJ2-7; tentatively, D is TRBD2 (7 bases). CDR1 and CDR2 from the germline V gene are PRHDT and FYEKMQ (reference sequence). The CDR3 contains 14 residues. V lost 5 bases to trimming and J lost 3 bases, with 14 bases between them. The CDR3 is CASSARGGDYEQYF. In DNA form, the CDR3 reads TGTGCCAGCAGCGCGAGAGGGGGGGACTACGAGCAGTACTTC.

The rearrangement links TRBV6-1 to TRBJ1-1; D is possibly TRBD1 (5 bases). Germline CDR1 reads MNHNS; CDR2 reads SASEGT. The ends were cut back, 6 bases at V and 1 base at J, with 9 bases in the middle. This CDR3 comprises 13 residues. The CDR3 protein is CASSVQENTEAFF. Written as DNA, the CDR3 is TGTGCCAGCAGCGTACAGGAGAACACTGAAGCTTTCTTT.

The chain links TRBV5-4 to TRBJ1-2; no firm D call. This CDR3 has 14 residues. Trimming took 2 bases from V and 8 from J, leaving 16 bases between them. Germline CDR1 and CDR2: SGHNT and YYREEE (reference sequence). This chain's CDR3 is CASSFWAIPGGYTF. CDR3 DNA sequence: TGTGCCAGCAGCTTTTGGGCTATACCGGGAGGCTACACCTTC. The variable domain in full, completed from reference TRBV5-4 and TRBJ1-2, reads ETGVTQSPTHLIKTRGQQVTLRCSSQSGHNTVSWYQQALGQGPQFIFQYYREEENGRGNFPPRFSGLQFPNYSSELNVNALELDDSALYLCASSFWAIPGGYTFGSGTRLTVV.

The CDR3 DNA is TGTGCCAGCAGCTTTCCGTCTATGAGAACAGGGCGGGTGGGCGAGCAGTTCTTC. It is translated as CASSFPSMRTGRVGEQFF. The chain uses TRBV7-9 and TRBJ2-1, with D maybe TRBD1 (6 bases). Germline loops: CDR1 SEHNR, CDR2 FQNEAQ (reference sequence). V dropped 3 bases and J dropped 10 bases, with 28 bases sitting between them. The CDR3 is made up of 18 amino acids.

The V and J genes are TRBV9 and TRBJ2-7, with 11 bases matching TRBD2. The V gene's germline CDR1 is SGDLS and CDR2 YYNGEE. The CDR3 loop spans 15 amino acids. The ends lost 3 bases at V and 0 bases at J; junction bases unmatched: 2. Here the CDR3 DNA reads TGTGCCAGCAGCGCACTAGCGGGGGTCTCCTACGAGCAGTACTTC. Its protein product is CASSALAGVSYEQYF.

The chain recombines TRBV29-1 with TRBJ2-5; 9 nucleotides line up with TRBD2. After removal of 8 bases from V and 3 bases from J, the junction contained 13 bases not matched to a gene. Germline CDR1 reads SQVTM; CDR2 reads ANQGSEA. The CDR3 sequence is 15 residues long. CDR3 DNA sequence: TGCAGCCTCCGAAGGGCGGGGGGGGCGAAAGAGACCCAGTACTTC. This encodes CSLRRAGGAKETQYF.

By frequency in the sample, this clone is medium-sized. The CDR3 protein is CASTLAGANVLTF. CDR3 nucleotides: TGTGCCAGCACCCTTGCGGGGGCCAACGTCCTGACTTTC. The rearrangement links TRBV14 to TRBJ2-6; D unresolved. This CDR3 region has 13 residues. The germline V gene encodes CDR1 SGHDN and CDR2 FVKESK. Between the trimmed V and J ends, which lost 7 bases and 4 bases, there was a span of 8 bases.

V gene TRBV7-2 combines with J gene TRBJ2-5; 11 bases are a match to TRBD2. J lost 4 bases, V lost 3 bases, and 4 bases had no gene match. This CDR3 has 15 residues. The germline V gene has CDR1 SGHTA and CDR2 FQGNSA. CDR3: CASSFSGGARETQYF. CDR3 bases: TGTGCCAGCAGCTTTAGCGGGGGGGCCCGAGAGACCCAGTACTTC.

In nucleotides, the CDR3 is TGTGCCAGCAGCTTCCTCACAGGGGATCTAGGCGGCTACACCTTC. It is translated as CASSFLTGDLGGYTF. This chain links TRBV7-9 with TRBJ1-2, with 7 bases fitting TRBD1. Germline CDR1 SEHNR, CDR2 FQNEAQ (reference sequence). J lost 8 bases, V lost 3 bases, and 12 bases had no gene match. The CDR3 has 15 residues.

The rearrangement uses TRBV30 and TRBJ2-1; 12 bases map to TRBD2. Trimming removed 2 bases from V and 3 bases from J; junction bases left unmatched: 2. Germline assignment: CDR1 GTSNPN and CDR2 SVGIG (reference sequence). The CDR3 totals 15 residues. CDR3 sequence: CAWSRTSGIYNEQFF. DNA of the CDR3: TGTGCCTGGAGTCGGACTAGCGGGATCTACAATGAGCAGTTCTTC.

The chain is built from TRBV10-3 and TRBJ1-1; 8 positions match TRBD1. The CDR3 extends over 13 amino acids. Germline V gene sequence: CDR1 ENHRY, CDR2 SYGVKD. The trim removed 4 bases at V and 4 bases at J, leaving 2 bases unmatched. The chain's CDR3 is CAISGQGPTEAFF. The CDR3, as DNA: TGTGCCATCAGTGGACAGGGGCCCACTGAAGCTTTCTTT.

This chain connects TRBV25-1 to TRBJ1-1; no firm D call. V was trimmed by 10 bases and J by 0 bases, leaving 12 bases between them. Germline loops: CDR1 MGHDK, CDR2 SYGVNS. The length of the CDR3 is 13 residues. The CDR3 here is CATRTGVNTEAFF. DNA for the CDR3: TGTGCCACCAGGACGGGAGTGAACACTGAAGCTTTCTTT. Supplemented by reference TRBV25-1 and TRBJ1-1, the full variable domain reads EADIYQTPRYLVIGTGKKITLECSQTMGHDKMYWYQQDPGMELHLIHYSYGVNSTEKGDLSSESTVSRIRTEHFPLTLESARPSHTSQYLCATRTGVNTEAFFGQGTRLTVV.

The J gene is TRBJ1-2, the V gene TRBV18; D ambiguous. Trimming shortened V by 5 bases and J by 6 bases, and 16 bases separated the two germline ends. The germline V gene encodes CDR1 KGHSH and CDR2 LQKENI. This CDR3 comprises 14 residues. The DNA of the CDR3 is TGTGCCAGCTCAGGGCGCGCAAATAGCGATGGCTACACCTTC. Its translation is CASSGRANSDGYTF.

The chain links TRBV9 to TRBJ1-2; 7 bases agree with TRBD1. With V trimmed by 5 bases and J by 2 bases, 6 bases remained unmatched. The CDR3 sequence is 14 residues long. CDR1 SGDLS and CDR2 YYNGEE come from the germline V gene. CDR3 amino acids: CASSPEGQNYGYTF. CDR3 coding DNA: TGTGCCAGCAGTCCGGAGGGACAGAACTATGGCTACACCTTC.

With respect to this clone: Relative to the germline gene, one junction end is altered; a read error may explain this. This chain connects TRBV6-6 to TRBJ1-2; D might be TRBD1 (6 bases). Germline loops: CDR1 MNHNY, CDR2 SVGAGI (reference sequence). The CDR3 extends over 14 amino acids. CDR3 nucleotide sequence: TGTGCCAACAGTTACAGGGACACCGACTATGGCTACACCTTC. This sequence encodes CANSYRDTDYGYTF.

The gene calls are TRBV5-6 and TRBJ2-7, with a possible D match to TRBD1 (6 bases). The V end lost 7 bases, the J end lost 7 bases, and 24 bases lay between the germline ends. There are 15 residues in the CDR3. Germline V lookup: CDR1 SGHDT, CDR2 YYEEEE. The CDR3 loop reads CASRIMTGLGLEQYF. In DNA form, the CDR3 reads TGTGCCAGCCGTATAATGACAGGACTGGGATTGGAGCAGTACTTC.

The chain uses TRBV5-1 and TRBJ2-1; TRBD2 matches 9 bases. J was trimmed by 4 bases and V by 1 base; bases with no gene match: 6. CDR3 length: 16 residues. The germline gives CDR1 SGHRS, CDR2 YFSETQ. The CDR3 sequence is CASSLSGLAGYNEQFF. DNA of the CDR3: TGCGCCAGCAGCTTGAGTGGTCTAGCGGGATACAATGAGCAGTTCTTC.

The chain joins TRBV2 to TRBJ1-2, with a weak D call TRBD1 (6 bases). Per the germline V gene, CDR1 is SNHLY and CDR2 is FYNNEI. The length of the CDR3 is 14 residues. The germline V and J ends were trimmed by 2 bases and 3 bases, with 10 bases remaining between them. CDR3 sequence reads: CASSERGADYGYTF. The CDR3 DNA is TGTGCCAGCAGTGAACGGGGGGCAGACTATGGCTACACCTTC.

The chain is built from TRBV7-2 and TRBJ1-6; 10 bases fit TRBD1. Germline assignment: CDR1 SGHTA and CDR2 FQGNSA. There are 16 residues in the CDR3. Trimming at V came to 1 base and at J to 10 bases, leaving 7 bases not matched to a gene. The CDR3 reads CASSLGHGTGASPLHF. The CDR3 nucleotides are TGTGCCAGCAGCTTAGGGCATGGGACAGGGGCCTCACCCCTCCACTTT.

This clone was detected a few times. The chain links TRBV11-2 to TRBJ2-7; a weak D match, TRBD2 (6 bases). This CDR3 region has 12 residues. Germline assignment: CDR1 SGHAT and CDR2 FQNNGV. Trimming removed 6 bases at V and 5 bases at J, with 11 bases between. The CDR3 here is CASSWGVHEQYF. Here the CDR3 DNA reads TGTGCCAGCAGTTGGGGGGTCCACGAGCAGTACTTC.

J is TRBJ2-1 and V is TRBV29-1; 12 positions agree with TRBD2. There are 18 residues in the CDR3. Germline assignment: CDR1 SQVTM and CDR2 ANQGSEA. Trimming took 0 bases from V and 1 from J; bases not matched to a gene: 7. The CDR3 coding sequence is TGCAGCGTTGAAGAACTAGGGACTAGCGGGTTATCCTACAATGAGCAGTTCTTC. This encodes CSVEELGTSGLSYNEQFF.

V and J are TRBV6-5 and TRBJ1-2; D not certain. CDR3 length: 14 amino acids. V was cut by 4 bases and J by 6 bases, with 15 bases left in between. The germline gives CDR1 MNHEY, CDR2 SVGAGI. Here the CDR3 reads CASSSNSPPNGYTF. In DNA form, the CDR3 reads TGTGCCAGCAGTTCCAACTCCCCACCTAATGGCTACACCTTC.

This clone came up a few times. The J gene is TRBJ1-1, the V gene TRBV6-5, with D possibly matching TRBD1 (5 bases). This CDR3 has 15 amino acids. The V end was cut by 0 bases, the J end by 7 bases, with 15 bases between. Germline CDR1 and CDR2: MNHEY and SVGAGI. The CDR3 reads CASSYSSQGRGEAFF. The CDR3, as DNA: TGTGCCAGCAGTTACTCTTCCCAGGGTAGGGGTGAAGCTTTCTTT.

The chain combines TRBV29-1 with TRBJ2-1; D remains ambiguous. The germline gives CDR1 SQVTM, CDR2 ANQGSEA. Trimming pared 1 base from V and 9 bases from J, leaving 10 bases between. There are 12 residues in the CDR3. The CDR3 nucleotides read TGCAGCGTTGAAGTGGCCTCGGGTGAGCAGTTCTTC. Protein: CSVEVASGEQFF.

The CDR3 DNA is TGTGCCAGCAGCTTAGAAGGAGGGACGGGCTATGGCTACACCTTC. Translation: CASSLEGGTGYGYTF. The rearrangement links TRBV7-9 to TRBJ1-2; tentative D call: TRBD1 (5 bases). Germline lookup yields CDR1 SEHNR and CDR2 FQNEAQ (reference sequence). The CDR3 totals 15 residues. V shed 1 base and J shed 4 bases, with 13 bases lying between them.